Below, 21 T cell receptor beta chains from the same sample are listed, as sequenced in a study of shared clonotypes between healthy human individuals. Sequencing was performed with immunoSEQ multiplex PCR; in TCRdb, only in-frame clones are kept and a portion is missing. The sample shows around 1,100,000 clones, approximately 80% of them seen only once. Sequenced input: memory CD4+ T cells from PBMCs. Sample subset: CD45RA-negative fraction. Receptor source: a man aged 18 to 29 in good health. Some clones in this sample may be carry-over from other donors' samples.

This chain joins TRBV7-2 and TRBJ2-7; TRBD2 agrees at 8 bases. The germline V gene has CDR1 SGHTA and CDR2 FQGNSA. The CDR3 length is 16 residues. With V trimmed by 0 bases and J by 0 bases, 4 bases remained unmatched. This chain's CDR3 is CASSLAAGVNSYEQYF. The CDR3 coding sequence is TGTGCCAGCAGCTTAGCAGCGGGAGTCAACTCCTACGAGCAGTACTTC. Based on the CDR3 plus reference TRBV7-2 and TRBJ2-7, the full variable domain is GAGVSQSPSNKVTEKGKDVELRCDPISGHTALYWYRQSLGQGLEFLIYFQGNSAPDKSGLPSDRFSAERTGGSVSTLTIQRTQQEDSAVYLCASSLAAGVNSYEQYFGPGTRLTVT.

Remarks on this clone: Within the sample, other DNA sequences also encode this same CDR3. The rearrangement links TRBV29-1 to TRBJ1-1; D remains unclear. Deletions cut 6 bases from V and 1 base from J, with 9 bases between. Germline V gene sequence: CDR1 SQVTM, CDR2 ANQGSEA. The CDR3 has 12 residues. The CDR3 DNA is TGCAGCGTCGTCCATGCGAACACTGAAGCTTTCTTT. This sequence encodes CSVVHANTEAFF.

This clone showed up just a few times. The chain is built from TRBV6-5 and TRBJ1-4, with TRBD1 matching 8 bases. V dropped 6 bases and J dropped 2; count of bases not matched to a gene: 8. Per germline, CDR1 MNHEY and CDR2 SVGAGI. CDR3 size: 16 residues. CDR3 sequence: CASRYDRQGTNEKLFF. The CDR3, as DNA: TGTGCCAGCAGATACGACCGACAGGGGACTAATGAAAAACTGTTTTTT.

This chain joins TRBV30 and TRBJ1-2; unclear D gene. Trimming removed 2 bases from V and 5 bases from J, with 12 bases in between. The CDR3 runs 13 residues. The germline V gene has CDR1 GTSNPN and CDR2 SVGIG (reference sequence). The CDR3 coding sequence is TGTGCCTGGAGTAAAAAGGGTCCTTATGGCTACACCTTC. Its translation is CAWSKKGPYGYTF.

This chain connects TRBV30 to TRBJ2-6; unclear D gene. The CDR3 sequence is 18 residues long. The germline V and J ends were trimmed by 3 bases and 4 bases, with 22 bases remaining between them. Germline V gives CDR1 GTSNPN, CDR2 SVGIG (reference sequence). CDR3 in amino acids: CAWSLSPRAVTGANVLTF. CDR3 coding DNA: TGTGCCTGGAGCCTATCCCCCCGTGCGGTGACGGGGGCCAACGTCCTGACTTTC.

To note about this clone: This may be a read error: a much more frequent sequence differs by one nucleotide. The chain has TRBV18 and TRBJ1-2, with 7 bases aligning to TRBD1. The CDR3 covers 13 residues. Germline V lookup: CDR1 KGHSH, CDR2 LQKENI. V dropped 8 bases and J dropped 2; count of bases not matched to a gene: 5. CDR3 region: CASRPGQNYGYTF. For the CDR3, the DNA is TGTGCCAGCCGCCCGGGACAGAACTATGGCTACACCTTC.

The J gene is TRBJ2-2, the V gene TRBV19; 7 bases match TRBD1. Trimming cost V 5 bases and J 5 bases; bases outside gene matches: 5. Germline assignment: CDR1 LNHDA and CDR2 SQIVND (reference sequence). This CDR3 spans 14 amino acids. CDR3 residues: CASSGQVGTGELFF. CDR3 nucleotides: TGTGCCAGTAGTGGACAGGTTGGAACCGGGGAGCTGTTTTTT.

V gene TRBV28 combines with J gene TRBJ1-4; 10 bases map to TRBD1. CDR1 and CDR2 (germline): MDHEN, SYDVKM. V shed 3 bases and J 0 bases; nucleotides not matched to a gene: 4. The CDR3 contains 17 residues. CDR3 in DNA: TGTGCCAGCAGTTTTTTTGGACAGGGGGCAACTAATGAAAAACTGTTTTTT. It is translated as CASSFFGQGATNEKLFF. The variable domain in full, with the rest retrieved from reference TRBV28 and TRBJ1-4, is DVKVTQSSRYLVKRTGEKVFLECVQDMDHENMFWYRQDPGLGLRLIYFSYDVKMKEKGDIPEGYSVSREKKERFSLILESASTNQTSMYLCASSFFGQGATNEKLFFGSGTQLSVL.

The chain combines TRBV5-1 with TRBJ2-1; possible D gene TRBD2, 6 bases. Germline assignment: CDR1 SGHRS and CDR2 YFSETQ. V was shortened by 7 bases and J by 6 bases, with 17 bases between the two germline ends. The CDR3 length is 14 residues. The DNA of the CDR3 is TGCGCCAGCGCGGCGGGACCGCCGGGCAATGAGCAGTTCTTC. Amino acids: CASAAGPPGNEQFF.

This clone appeared once. The V call is TRBV5-1, the J call TRBJ2-7; TRBD2 aligns across 12 bases. The CDR3 runs 16 residues. J lost 6 bases, V lost 4 bases, and 11 bases had no gene match. Looked up from germline, CDR1 is SGHRS and CDR2 is YFSETQ. The CDR3 DNA reads as TGCGCCAGCAGCATGGGCCGGACTAGCGGGGAGGTCGAGCAGTACTTC. Amino acids: CASSMGRTSGEVEQYF.

The genes are TRBV4-3 and TRBJ2-5; D perhaps matches TRBD1 (6 bases). This CDR3 has 16 residues. The germline V and J ends were trimmed by 0 bases and 5 bases, with 16 bases remaining between them. Germline CDR1 LGHNA, CDR2 YSLEER. CDR3 nucleotide sequence: TGCGCCAGCAGCCAAGAAGAGGCGAGGGGGAGTGAGACCCAGTACTTC. This translates into CASSQEEARGSETQYF.

The V gene is TRBV7-6, the J gene TRBJ2-5, with a weak D call TRBD2 (5 bases). Trimming pared 5 bases from V and 3 bases from J, leaving 10 bases between. This CDR3 region has 13 residues. Germline V CDR1 and CDR2: SGHVS, FNYEAQ. CDR3 DNA sequence: TGTGCCAGCAGCCTCTGGGGAGAAGAGACCCAGTACTTC. Protein sequence: CASSLWGEETQYF.

A word on this clone: The identical CDR3 is also encoded by other nucleotide sequences in the sample. The chain has TRBV5-4 and TRBJ1-1; D possibly corresponds to TRBD1 (5 bases). CDR1 and CDR2 from the germline V gene are SGHNT and YYREEE (reference sequence). The V end lost 0 bases, the J end lost 5 bases, and 11 bases lay between the germline ends. The CDR3 runs to 14 residues. The CDR3 loop reads CASSLEQGGTEAFF. Written as DNA, the CDR3 is TGTGCCAGCAGCTTGGAGCAGGGAGGTACTGAAGCTTTCTTT.

V is TRBV7-2 and J is TRBJ1-2; D gene uncertain. Germline assignment: CDR1 SGHTA and CDR2 FQGNSA. The CDR3 is 14 amino acids. V was cut by 1 base and J by 0 bases, with 6 bases left in between. CDR3 loop: CASSLDRSNYGYTF. CDR3 nucleotides: TGTGCCAGCAGCTTAGATCGCTCTAACTATGGCTACACCTTC.

This clone was observed a handful of times. The V call is TRBV5-1, the J call TRBJ2-1, with D tentatively TRBD1 (6 bases). The CDR3 length is 13 residues. Trimming shortened V by 0 bases and J by 6 bases, and 7 bases separated the two germline ends. In germline, CDR1 is SGHRS, CDR2 YFSETQ. The CDR3 region is CASSLAQGNEQFF. In DNA form, the CDR3 reads TGCGCCAGCAGCTTGGCACAGGGCAATGAGCAGTTCTTC. Complete variable domain (other parts from reference TRBV5-1 and TRBJ2-1): KAGVTQTPRYLIKTRGQQVTLSCSPISGHRSVSWYQQTPGQGLQFLFEYFSETQRNKGNFPGRFSGRQFSNSRSEMNVSTLELGDSALYLCASSLAQGNEQFFGPGTRLTVL.

The V call is TRBV10-3, the J call TRBJ1-4; unclear D gene. Germline CDR1 is ENHRY and CDR2 is SYGVKD. The CDR3 is 15 residues long. V was pared by 0 bases and J by 6 bases, with 11 bases between. This chain's CDR3 is CAISESFGFDEKLFF. The DNA for the CDR3 is TGTGCCATCAGTGAGTCGTTCGGGTTTGATGAAAAACTGTTTTTT.

The rearrangement uses TRBV5-4 and TRBJ2-5, with D perhaps TRBD1 (5 bases). V was cut by 4 bases and J by 4 bases, with 14 bases left in between. CDR3 length: 14 residues. Germline V gives CDR1 SGHNT, CDR2 YYREEE (reference sequence). The CDR3 loop reads CASSPPQGSETQYF. CDR3 sequence (DNA): TGTGCCAGCAGCCCCCCGCAGGGTTCAGAGACCCAGTACTTC.

The chain links TRBV5-1 to TRBJ1-1; D gene uncertain. This CDR3 contains 13 residues. Trimming took 7 bases from V and 9 from J, leaving 19 bases between them. Per germline, CDR1 SGHRS and CDR2 YFSETQ. The CDR3 DNA is TGCGCCAGCTCACAATATGGCCAAGTCCAAGCTTTCTTT. This gives the protein CASSQYGQVQAFF.

The chain is built from TRBV9 and TRBJ2-2; D unresolved. Trimming took 2 bases from V and 6 from J, leaving 8 bases between them. Per the germline V gene, CDR1 is SGDLS and CDR2 is YYNGEE. The CDR3 is 13 amino acids. CDR3 in amino acids: CASSVQQSGELFF. CDR3 DNA: TGTGCCAGCAGCGTGCAACAGTCCGGGGAGCTGTTTTTT.

This clone was counted a few times. The chain uses TRBV5-6 and TRBJ2-1, with TRBD2 identical over 11 bases. CDR3 length equals 16 residues. V lost 4 bases and J lost 5; bases outside the gene matches: 8. Germline loops: CDR1 SGHDT, CDR2 YYEEEE. The CDR3 DNA follows: TGTGCCAGCAGCCTATTTAGCGGGAGGGCCAACAATGAGCAGTTCTTC. Protein: CASSLFSGRANNEQFF.

The chain links TRBV28 to TRBJ1-2; D possibly corresponds to TRBD1 (6 bases). This CDR3 contains 15 residues. V dropped 2 bases and J dropped 3 bases, with 13 bases sitting between them. Germline CDR1 is MDHEN and CDR2 is SYDVKM. The CDR3 loop reads CASSLPGGGHYGYTF. For the CDR3, the DNA is TGTGCCAGCAGTTTACCGGGGGGCGGTCACTATGGCTACACCTTC.